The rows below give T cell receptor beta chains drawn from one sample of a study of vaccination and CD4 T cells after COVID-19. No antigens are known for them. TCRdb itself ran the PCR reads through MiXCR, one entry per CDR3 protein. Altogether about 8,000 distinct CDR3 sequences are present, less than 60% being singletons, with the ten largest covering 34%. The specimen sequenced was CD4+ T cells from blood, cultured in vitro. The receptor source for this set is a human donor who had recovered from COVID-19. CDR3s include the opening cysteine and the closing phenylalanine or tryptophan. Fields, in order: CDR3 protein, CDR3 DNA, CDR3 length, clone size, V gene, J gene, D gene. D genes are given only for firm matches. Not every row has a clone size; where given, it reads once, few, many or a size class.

CASSLLLAGASRGELFF	TGTGCCAGCAGTCTACTCTTAGCGGGAGCCAGCAGGGGGGAGCTGTTTTTT	17	.	TRBV2	TRBJ2-2	TRBD2
CASSRPGSHQPQHF	TGTGCCAGCAGTCGCCCCGGGAGCCATCAGCCCCAGCATTTT	14	.	TRBV6-2/TRBV6-3	TRBJ1-5	.
CASSKGQNTEAFF	TGTGCCAGCAGCAAGGGACAGAACACTGAAGCTTTCTTT	13	.	TRBV7-6	TRBJ1-1	.
CASSYSVYGYTF	TGTGCCAGCAGTTACTCGGTCTATGGCTACACCTTC	12	few	TRBV6-5	TRBJ1-2	.
CASSLIGTEAFF	TGTGCCAGCAGCTTAATAGGTACTGAAGCTTTCTTT	12	few	TRBV11-2	TRBJ1-1	.
CASSGTGFDGYTF	TGTGCCAGCAGCGGGACAGGGTTTGATGGCTACACCTTC	13	.	TRBV7-6	TRBJ1-2	TRBD1
CATTGVYGYTF	TGTGCCACAACAGGTGTCTATGGCTACACCTTC	11	.	TRBV10-3	TRBJ1-2	.
CATSRLGQGEQYF	TGTGCCACCAGCAGACTTGGACAGGGAGAGCAGTACTTC	13	.	TRBV15	TRBJ2-7	TRBD1
CASRGTGTDGYTF	TGTGCCAGCAGGGGAACAGGGACTGATGGCTACACCTTC	13	few	TRBV27	TRBJ1-2	.
CASSQRTELSEQYF	TGTGCCAGCAGCCAGAGGACAGAATTGAGCGAGCAGTACTTC	14	.	TRBV11-3	TRBJ2-7	.
CASGLRQGSLNTEAFF	TGTGCTAGTGGTCTTCGACAGGGGTCCCTGAACACTGAAGCTTTCTTT	16	.	TRBV12-5	TRBJ1-1	TRBD1
CASSYSARNQPQHF	TGTGCCAGCAGTTACTCCGCCAGGAATCAGCCCCAGCATTTT	14	few	TRBV6-5	TRBJ1-5	.
CASSLYRQGATYEKLFF	TGTGCCAGCAGCTTATATCGACAGGGGGCCACCTATGAAAAACTGTTTTTT	17	.	TRBV7-9	TRBJ1-4	TRBD1
CASSPSGRSLAKNIQYF	TGTGCCAGCAGCCCGTCGGGACGGAGTCTAGCCAAAAACATTCAGTACTTC	17	.	TRBV7-9	TRBJ2-4	.
CARGRGGRSVYGYTF	TGTGCCAGGGGCCGAGGGGGGCGTTCGGTCTATGGCTACACCTTC	15	.	TRBV2	TRBJ1-2	.
CASGRYGYTF	TGTGCCAGCGGCCGCTATGGCTACACCTTC	10	once	TRBV7-2	TRBJ1-2	.
CASSSSGGQGEQFF	TGTGCCAGCAGCTCGAGCGGGGGCCAGGGTGAGCAGTTCTTC	14	few	TRBV7-2	TRBJ2-1	TRBD2
CASISRPEATEAFF	TGTGCCAGCATCTCCCGCCCCGAGGCCACTGAAGCTTTCTTT	14	few	TRBV12-3/TRBV12-4	TRBJ1-1	.
CAISGGPQTGELFF	TGTGCCATCAGTGGAGGACCCCAAACCGGGGAGCTGTTTTTT	14	few	TRBV10-3	TRBJ2-2	.
CASSFQGAGTEAFF	TGTGCCAGTAGTTTCCAGGGGGCAGGCACTGAAGCTTTCTTT	14	.	TRBV19	TRBJ1-1	TRBD1
CASSDGQGANTEAFF	TGTGCCAGCAGTGACGGACAGGGGGCGAACACTGAAGCTTTCTTT	15	.	TRBV2	TRBJ1-1	TRBD1
CASSIKETQYF	TGTGCCAGTAGTATTAAAGAGACCCAGTACTTC	11	.	TRBV19	TRBJ2-5	.
CASSPIRRGLGTDTQYF	TGTGCCAGCAGCCCAATCCGCAGGGGTTTAGGCACAGATACGCAGTATTTT	17	.	TRBV7-3	TRBJ2-3	.
CASSRSTYGSDGQPQHF	TGCGCCAGCAGCCGATCCACCTACGGCAGCGACGGTCAGCCCCAGCATTTT	17	.	TRBV4-1	TRBJ1-5	.
CASSSPTDTQYF	TGTGCCAGCAGCTCCCCCACAGATACGCAGTATTTT	12	.	TRBV5-6	TRBJ2-3	.
CASSTGSTNTEAFF	TGTGCCAGCAGTACAGGGTCCACGAACACTGAAGCTTTCTTT	14	few	TRBV6-1	TRBJ1-1	.
CSARDKGGLGRSNEQFF	TGCAGTGCTAGAGATAAGGGAGGGCTGGGACGTTCGAATGAGCAGTTCTTC	17	.	TRBV20-1	TRBJ2-1	TRBD2
CATSRDQTPRGAFF	TGTGCCACCAGCAGAGATCAGACACCCCGGGGGGCTTTCTTT	14	.	TRBV15	TRBJ1-1	.
CSARDQGVGTEAFF	TGCAGTGCTAGAGATCAGGGTGTTGGCACTGAAGCTTTCTTT	14	.	TRBV20-1	TRBJ1-1	.
CATSRLADTGELFF	TGTGCCACCAGCAGACTGGCTGACACCGGGGAGCTGTTTTTT	14	few	TRBV15	TRBJ2-2	.
CASSLVGQGGYGYTF	TGTGCCAGCAGCTTAGTCGGACAGGGCGGCTATGGCTACACCTTC	15	few	TRBV7-2	TRBJ1-2	TRBD1
CATRPGQGSYEQYF	TGTGCCACCCGCCCGGGACAGGGAAGCTACGAGCAGTACTTC	14	once	TRBV6-2/TRBV6-3	TRBJ2-7	TRBD1
CASTPARGGYTF	TGTGCCAGCACTCCTGCAAGGGGTGGCTACACCTTC	12	few	TRBV6-1	TRBJ1-2	.
CASSSGGRYEQYF	TGTGCCAGCAGTTCGGGGGGTCGCTACGAGCAGTACTTC	13	.	TRBV5-4	TRBJ2-7	TRBD2
CATSESGTGKQETQYF	TGTGCCACCAGTGAGTCCGGGACAGGCAAGCAAGAGACCCAGTACTTC	16	few	TRBV24-1	TRBJ2-5	TRBD1
CATSDRTGGYEQYF	TGTGCCACCAGTGATAGGACAGGGGGATACGAGCAGTACTTC	14	few	TRBV24-1	TRBJ2-7	TRBD1
CASSLNRALGQPQHF	TGTGCCAGCAGCTTGAACAGGGCCCTGGGTCAGCCCCAGCATTTT	15	.	TRBV7-2	TRBJ1-5	.
CASSSRTLGKLFF	TGTGCCAGCAGCTCCAGGACCCTGGGAAAACTGTTTTTT	13	once	TRBV12-3/TRBV12-4	TRBJ1-4	.
CSALSEGAEGYTF	TGCAGTGCCCTGTCCGAGGGGGCGGAGGGCTACACCTTC	13	few	TRBV20-1	TRBJ1-2	TRBD1
CATSVDTGINEQFF	TGTGCCACCAGTGTCGACACCGGAATCAATGAGCAGTTCTTC	14	few	TRBV24-1	TRBJ2-1	.